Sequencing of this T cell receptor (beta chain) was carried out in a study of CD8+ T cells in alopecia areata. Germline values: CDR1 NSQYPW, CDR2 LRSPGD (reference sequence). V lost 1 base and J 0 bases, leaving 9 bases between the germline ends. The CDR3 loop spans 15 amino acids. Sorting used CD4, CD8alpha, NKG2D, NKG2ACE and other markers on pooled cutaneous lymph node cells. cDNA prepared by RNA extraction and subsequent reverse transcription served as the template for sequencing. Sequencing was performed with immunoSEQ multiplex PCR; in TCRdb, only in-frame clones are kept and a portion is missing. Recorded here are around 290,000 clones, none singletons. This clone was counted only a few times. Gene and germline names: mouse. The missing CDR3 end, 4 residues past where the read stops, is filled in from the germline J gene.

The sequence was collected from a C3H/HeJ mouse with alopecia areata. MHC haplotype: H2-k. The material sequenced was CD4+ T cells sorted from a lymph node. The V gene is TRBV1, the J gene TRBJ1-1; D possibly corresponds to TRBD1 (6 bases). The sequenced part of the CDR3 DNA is TGCACCTGCAGTGCAGGGACAGCGACAAACACA. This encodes CTCSAGTATNT. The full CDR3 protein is CTCSAGTATNTEVFF.